This is a list of T cell receptor beta chains from one sample in a study of T cell responses to AZD1222 COVID-19 vaccine. Libraries were prepared by immunoSEQ multiplex PCR; TCRdb keeps only in-frame clonotypes and omits some of them. Here the sample spans around 180,000 clones, approximately 94% being singletons. The specimen was peripheral blood, collected 28 days after the second AZD1222 dose. These receptors were obtained from an adult who received the AZD1222 COVID-19 vaccine. Both conserved end residues are part of each CDR3. Fields, in order: J gene, clone size, D gene, V gene, CDR3 length, CDR3 DNA, CDR3 protein. The D gene is left open where the match is weak. The size entry is marked missing in some rows and otherwise reads once, few, many or a size class.

j_call: TRBJ1-2
clone_size: .
d_call: TRBD1
v_call: TRBV3-1/TRBV3-2
cdr3_length: 14
cdr3_nt: TGTGCCAGCAGCCCCGGGACAGGGTTCAATGGCTACACCTTC
cdr3_aa: CASSPGTGFNGYTF

j_call: TRBJ2-7
clone_size: .
d_call: .
v_call: TRBV14
cdr3_length: 16
cdr3_nt: TGTGCCAGCAGCCAATTAGGACGCGCCTTACGTGGCGAGCAGTACTTC
cdr3_aa: CASSQLGRALRGEQYF

j_call: TRBJ1-2
clone_size: .
d_call: .
v_call: TRBV28
cdr3_length: 13
cdr3_nt: TGTGCCAGCAGGTATCAATGGGTGGATGGCTACACCTTC
cdr3_aa: CASRYQWVDGYTF

j_call: TRBJ1-5
clone_size: .
d_call: .
v_call: TRBV6-6
cdr3_length: 15
cdr3_nt: TGTGCCAGCGCTCATTGGACAGATAGCAATCAGCCCCAGCATTTT
cdr3_aa: CASAHWTDSNQPQHF

j_call: TRBJ2-7
clone_size: .
d_call: TRBD1
v_call: TRBV30
cdr3_length: 13
cdr3_nt: TGTGCCTGGCAAACAGGGGACGAATACGGGCAGTACTTC
cdr3_aa: CAWQTGDEYGQYF

j_call: TRBJ2-7
clone_size: .
d_call: .
v_call: TRBV5-6
cdr3_length: 14
cdr3_nt: TGTGCCAGCAGCTTGGGGAGGGGTCAGGACGAGCAGTACTTC
cdr3_aa: CASSLGRGQDEQYF

j_call: TRBJ1-5
clone_size: .
d_call: .
v_call: TRBV5-1
cdr3_length: 16
cdr3_nt: TGCGCCAGCAGCTTGGCCCTTTTAGCTGAGGGCCAGCCCCAGCATTTT
cdr3_aa: CASSLALLAEGQPQHF

j_call: TRBJ2-1
clone_size: .
d_call: .
v_call: TRBV15
cdr3_length: 14
cdr3_nt: TGTGCCACCAGCAGTCGAGGGACCTACAATGAGCAGTTCTTC
cdr3_aa: CATSSRGTYNEQFF

j_call: TRBJ1-2
clone_size: .
d_call: .
v_call: TRBV7-2
cdr3_length: 16
cdr3_nt: TGTGCCAGCAGCCATACCGGGACTACCAAATCCTATGGCTACACCTTC
cdr3_aa: CASSHTGTTKSYGYTF

j_call: TRBJ2-7
clone_size: .
d_call: .
v_call: TRBV18
cdr3_length: 13
cdr3_nt: TGTGCCAGCTCAATTAGCGCCTACTACGAGCAGTACTTC
cdr3_aa: CASSISAYYEQYF

j_call: TRBJ1-3
clone_size: few
d_call: TRBD1
v_call: TRBV6-2/TRBV6-3
cdr3_length: 14
cdr3_nt: TGTGCCAGCAGCCGGGACAGGGCTGGAAACACCATATATTTT
cdr3_aa: CASSRDRAGNTIYF

j_call: TRBJ1-1
clone_size: .
d_call: .
v_call: TRBV11-2
cdr3_length: 12
cdr3_nt: TGTGCCAGCAGCTACCGTACAGGGGAAGCTTTCTTT
cdr3_aa: CASSYRTGEAFF

j_call: TRBJ1-1
clone_size: few
d_call: .
v_call: TRBV9
cdr3_length: 15
cdr3_nt: TGTGCCAGCAGTGTGGGAACGGCCCCGAACACTGAAGCTTTCTTT
cdr3_aa: CASSVGTAPNTEAFF

j_call: TRBJ2-1
clone_size: .
d_call: TRBD1
v_call: TRBV7-3
cdr3_length: 15
cdr3_nt: TGTGCCAGCAGCCCACGGACAGGGGTCTCCAATGAGCAGTTCTTC
cdr3_aa: CASSPRTGVSNEQFF

j_call: TRBJ1-3
clone_size: .
d_call: TRBD1
v_call: TRBV7-9
cdr3_length: 17
cdr3_nt: TGTGCCAGCAGCTTAGCCAGGGGGCGTCTGTCTGGAAACACCATATATTTT
cdr3_aa: CASSLARGRLSGNTIYF

j_call: TRBJ1-1
clone_size: .
d_call: .
v_call: TRBV13
cdr3_length: 16
cdr3_nt: TGTGCCAGCAGCGACCCCTTCATAGCGAGGGGCACTGAAGCTTTCTTT
cdr3_aa: CASSDPFIARGTEAFF

j_call: TRBJ2-1
clone_size: .
d_call: TRBD2
v_call: TRBV5-4
cdr3_length: 20
cdr3_nt: TGTGCCAGCAAGGGGAGCGGGAGTCATTCTAAAAGGGCCTCCTACAATGAGCAGTTCTTC
cdr3_aa: CASKGSGSHSKRASYNEQFF

j_call: TRBJ1-5
clone_size: .
d_call: .
v_call: TRBV4-1
cdr3_length: 18
cdr3_nt: TGCGCCAGCAGCCACCACCGCACACGGACAGTGGGTAACCAGCCCCAGCATTTT
cdr3_aa: CASSHHRTRTVGNQPQHF